Detailed here is one TCR beta chain. The antigen is not known. Every TCR beta cDNA library bore unique molecular identifiers. Each batch of about 0.9 to 10 million T cells produced a few hundred thousand cDNA molecules. Using its own MiXCR run on the PCR reads, TCRdb lists one record per CDR3 protein. The profile shows about 770,000 distinct CDR3 sequences, under 60% of them singletons. The sample belongs to a study of post-analysis software for immune sequencing data. Study-level results: Multiple sclerosis was associated with a significant reduction in normalized Chao1 diversity relative to controls.

Sequenced input: blood. This sequence originates from a girl aged 5-17 years with multiple sclerosis.

CDR3 sequence (DNA): TGCAGCGTTGAAGGGATCTCCGGGGGGACCCAGTACTTC. Its translation is CSVEGISGGTQYF. This chain joins TRBV29-1 and TRBJ2-5; D may be TRBD2 (6 bases). Germline V gives CDR1 SQVTM, CDR2 ANQGSEA. Trimming removed 1 base from V and 7 bases from J, with 13 bases in between. The CDR3 is 13 residues long.